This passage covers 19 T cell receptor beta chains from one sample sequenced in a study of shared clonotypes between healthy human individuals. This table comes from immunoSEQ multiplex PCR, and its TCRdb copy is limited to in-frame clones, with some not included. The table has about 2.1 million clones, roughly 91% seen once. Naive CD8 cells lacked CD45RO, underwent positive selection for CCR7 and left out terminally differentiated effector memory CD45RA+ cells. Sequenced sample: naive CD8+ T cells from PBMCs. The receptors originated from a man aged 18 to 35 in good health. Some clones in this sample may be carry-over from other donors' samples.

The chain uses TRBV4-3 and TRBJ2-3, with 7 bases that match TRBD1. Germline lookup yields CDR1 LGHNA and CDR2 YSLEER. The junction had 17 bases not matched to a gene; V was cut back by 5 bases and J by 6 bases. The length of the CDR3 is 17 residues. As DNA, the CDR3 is TGCGCCAGCAGCGAAATTCCCGGACAGGAAGGTAGGGATACGCAGTATTTT. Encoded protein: CASSEIPGQEGRDTQYF.

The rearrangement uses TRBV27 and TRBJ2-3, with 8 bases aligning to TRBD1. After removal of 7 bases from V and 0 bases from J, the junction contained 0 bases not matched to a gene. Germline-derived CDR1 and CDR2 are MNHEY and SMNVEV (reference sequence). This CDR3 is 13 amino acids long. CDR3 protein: CASTGGSTDTQYF. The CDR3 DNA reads TGTGCCAGCACAGGGGGCAGCACAGATACGCAGTATTTT.

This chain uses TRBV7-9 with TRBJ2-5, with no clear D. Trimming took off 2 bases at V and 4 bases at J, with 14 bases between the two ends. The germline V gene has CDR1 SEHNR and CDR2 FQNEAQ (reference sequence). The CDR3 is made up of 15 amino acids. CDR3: CASSLYNPSPETQYF. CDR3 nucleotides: TGTGCCAGCAGCTTATATAACCCCAGCCCAGAGACCCAGTACTTC.

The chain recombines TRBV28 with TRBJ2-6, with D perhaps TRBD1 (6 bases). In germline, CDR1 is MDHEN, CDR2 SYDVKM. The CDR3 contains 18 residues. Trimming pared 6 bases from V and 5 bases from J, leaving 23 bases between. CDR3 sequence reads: CASSLRSGHSLWANVLTF. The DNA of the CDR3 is TGTGCCAGCAGCCTAAGGTCGGGACACTCTCTCTGGGCCAACGTCCTGACTTTC.

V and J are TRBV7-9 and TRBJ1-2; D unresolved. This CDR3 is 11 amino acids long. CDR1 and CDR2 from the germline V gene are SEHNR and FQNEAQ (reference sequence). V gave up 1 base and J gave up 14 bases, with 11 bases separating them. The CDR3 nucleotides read TGTGCCAGCAGCTTAGGGACTTGGCGGACCTTC. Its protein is CASSLGTWRTF.

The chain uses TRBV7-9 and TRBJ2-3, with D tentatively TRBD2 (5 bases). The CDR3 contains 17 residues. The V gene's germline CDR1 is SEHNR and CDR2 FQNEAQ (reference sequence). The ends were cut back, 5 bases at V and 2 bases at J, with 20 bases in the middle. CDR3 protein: CASSPTSVSVFTDTQYF. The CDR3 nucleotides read TGTGCCAGCAGCCCGACCTCGGTTAGCGTATTCACAGATACGCAGTATTTT.

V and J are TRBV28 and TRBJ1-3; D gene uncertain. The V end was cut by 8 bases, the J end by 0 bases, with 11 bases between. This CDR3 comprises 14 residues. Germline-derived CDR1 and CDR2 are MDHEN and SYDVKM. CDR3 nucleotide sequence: TGTGCCAGCTCCTTTCCTAGCTCTGGAAACACCATATATTTT. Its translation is CASSFPSSGNTIYF.

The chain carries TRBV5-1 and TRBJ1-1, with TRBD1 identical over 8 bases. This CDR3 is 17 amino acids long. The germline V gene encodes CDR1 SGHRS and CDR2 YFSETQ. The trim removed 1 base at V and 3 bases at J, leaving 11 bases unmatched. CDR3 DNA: TGCGCCAGCAGCTTGAGAACAGGGGGTACTTTGGACACTGAAGCTTTCTTT. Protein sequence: CASSLRTGGTLDTEAFF.

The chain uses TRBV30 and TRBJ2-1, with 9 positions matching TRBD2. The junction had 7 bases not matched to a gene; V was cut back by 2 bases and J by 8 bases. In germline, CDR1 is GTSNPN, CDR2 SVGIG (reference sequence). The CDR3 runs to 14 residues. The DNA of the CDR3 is TGTGCCTGGAGTCGGGGTAGCGGGAGCGATGAGCAGTTCTTC. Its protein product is CAWSRGSGSDEQFF.

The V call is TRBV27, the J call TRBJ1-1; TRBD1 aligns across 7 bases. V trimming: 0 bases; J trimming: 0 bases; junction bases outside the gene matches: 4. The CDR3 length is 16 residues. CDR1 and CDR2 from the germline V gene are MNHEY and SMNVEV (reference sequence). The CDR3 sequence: CASSLSTGTMNTEAFF. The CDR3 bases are TGTGCCAGCAGTTTATCGACAGGGACTATGAACACTGAAGCTTTCTTT.

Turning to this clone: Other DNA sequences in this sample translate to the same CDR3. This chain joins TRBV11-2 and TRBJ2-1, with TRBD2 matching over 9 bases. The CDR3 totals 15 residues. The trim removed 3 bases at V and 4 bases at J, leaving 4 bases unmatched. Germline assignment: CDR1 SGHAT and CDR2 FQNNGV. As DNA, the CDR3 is TGTGCCAGCAGCTTCCTCGCGGGGGGGTACAATGAGCAGTTCTTC. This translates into CASSFLAGGYNEQFF.

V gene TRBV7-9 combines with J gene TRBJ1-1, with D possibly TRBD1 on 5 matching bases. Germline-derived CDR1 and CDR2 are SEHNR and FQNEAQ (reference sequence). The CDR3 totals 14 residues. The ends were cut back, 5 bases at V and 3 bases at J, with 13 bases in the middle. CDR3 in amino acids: CASSPILGDTEAFF. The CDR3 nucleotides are TGTGCCAGCAGCCCGATATTGGGGGACACTGAAGCTTTCTTT. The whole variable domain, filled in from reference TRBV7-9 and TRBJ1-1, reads DTGVSQNPRHKITKRGQNVTFRCDPISEHNRLYWYRQTLGQGPEFLTYFQNEAQLEKSRLLSDRFSAERPKGSFSTLEIQRTEQGDSAMYLCASSPILGDTEAFFGQGTRLTVV.

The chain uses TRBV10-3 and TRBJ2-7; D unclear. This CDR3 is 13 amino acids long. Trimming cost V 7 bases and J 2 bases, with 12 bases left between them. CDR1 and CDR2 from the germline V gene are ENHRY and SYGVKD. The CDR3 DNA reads TGTGCCATCACCCCGGACCGAGCCTACGAGCAGTACTTC. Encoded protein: CAITPDRAYEQYF.

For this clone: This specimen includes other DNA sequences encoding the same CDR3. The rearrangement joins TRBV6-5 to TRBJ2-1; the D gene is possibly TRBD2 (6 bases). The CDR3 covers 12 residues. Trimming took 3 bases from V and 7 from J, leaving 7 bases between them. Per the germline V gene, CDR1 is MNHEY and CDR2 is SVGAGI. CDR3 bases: TGTGCCAGCAGTTATGCGGGGAATGAGCAGTTCTTC. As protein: CASSYAGNEQFF.

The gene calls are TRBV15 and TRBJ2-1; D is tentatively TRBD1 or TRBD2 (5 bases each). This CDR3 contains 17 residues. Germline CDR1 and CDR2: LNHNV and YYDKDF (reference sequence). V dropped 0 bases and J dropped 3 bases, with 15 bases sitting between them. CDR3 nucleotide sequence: TGTGCCACCAGCAGAGATAAGGGGACGTCCGTCTACAATGAGCAGTTCTTC. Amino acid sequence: CATSRDKGTSVYNEQFF.

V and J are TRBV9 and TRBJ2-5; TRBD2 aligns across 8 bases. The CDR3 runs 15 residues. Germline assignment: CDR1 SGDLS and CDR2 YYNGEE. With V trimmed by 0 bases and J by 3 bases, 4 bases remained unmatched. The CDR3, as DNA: TGTGCCAGCAGCGTAGTTGGAGCGGGAGAAGAGACCCAGTACTTC. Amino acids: CASSVVGAGEETQYF.

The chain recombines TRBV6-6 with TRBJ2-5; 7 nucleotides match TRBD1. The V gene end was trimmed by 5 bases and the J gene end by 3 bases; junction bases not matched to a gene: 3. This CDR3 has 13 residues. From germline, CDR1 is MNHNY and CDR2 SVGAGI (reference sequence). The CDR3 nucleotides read TGTGCCAGCAGTAACGGACAGGAAGAGACCCAGTACTTC. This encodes CASSNGQEETQYF.

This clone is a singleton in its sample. The CDR3 DNA follows: TGCGCCAGCAGCCTATCACCGGGACAGGGAATCCTCTACGAGCAGTACTTC. This codes for CASSLSPGQGILYEQYF. V usage is TRBV4-1 and J usage is TRBJ2-7; 9 bases match TRBD1. The CDR3 has 17 amino acids. Per the germline V gene, CDR1 is MGHRA and CDR2 is YSYEKL. The V segment lost 4 bases and the J segment 3 bases; nucleotides outside the gene matches: 13.

The CDR3 DNA sequence: TGTGCCAGCAGCCGGGACCTCGACTGGGGCGAGCAGTACTTC. It is translated as CASSRDLDWGEQYF. This sequence joins TRBV28 and TRBJ2-7; D is possibly TRBD1 or TRBD2 (5 bases each). This CDR3 is built from 14 residues. V was clipped by 6 bases and J by 6 bases, with 18 bases between them. Germline-derived CDR1 and CDR2 are MDHEN and SYDVKM. Complete variable domain (other parts from reference TRBV28 and TRBJ2-7): DVKVTQSSRYLVKRTGEKVFLECVQDMDHENMFWYRQDPGLGLRLIYFSYDVKMKEKGDIPEGYSVSREKKERFSLILESASTNQTSMYLCASSRDLDWGEQYFGPGTRLTVT.